The T cell receptor beta chain described here comes from a study of T cell changes during pregnancy in multiple sclerosis (dated by TCRdb to between 2019 and 2020). Notes on the research overall: The study examined how the T cell repertoire changed over the course of pregnancy in women with multiple sclerosis.

As regards this clone: Its antigen target is currently unknown. No per-base quality is available; no much larger clone lies one base away.

Reading from cysteine to phenylalanine, the CDR3 counts 14 amino acids. Just the 42-base CDR3 DNA is kept, in frame starting at base 1. The trim is 7 bases for V and 1 base for J, with a gap of 13 bases between the germline ends. Taken from the germline V gene, the CDR1 and CDR2 loops are MNHNS and SASEGT. Library generation was performed with the immunoSEQ multiplex PCR assay. In TCRdb, the immuneACCESS table is reduced to in-frame sequences with V and J assigned. These tables do not hold every clone; where another copy was compared, an unresolved V gene accounts for under half, and the others remain unexplained. This sample has over 90,000 clones in its table, and approximately 90% of those were observed once. Together, the top ten hold about 0.89% of the sample.

Sequenced here: peripheral blood, sampled after pregnancy. The rearrangement joined TRBV6-1 to TRBJ1-1, with no D gene named confidently. This receptor was taken from a female donor with multiple sclerosis, enrolled in a pregnancy study. Here the CDR3 is given as CASTDVEGNTEAFF. The DNA is as follows: TGTGCCAGCACCGACGTTGAGGGGAACACTGAAGCTTTCTTT.